The 15 T cell receptor beta chains given below trace back to one sample, sequenced in a study of shared clonotypes between healthy human individuals. Measured with immunoSEQ multiplex PCR; TCRdb has only the in-frame clones, and not every one. The top ten hold approximately 1.5% of the sample, which has 850,000 to 1,200,000 clones, approximately 68% seen once. Sequencing was performed on memory CD4+ T cells sorted from blood. The subset was: CD45RA-negative fraction. The receptor set was obtained from a young man in good health.

The chain uses TRBV15 and TRBJ1-3; the D is unclear. The CDR3 length is 16 residues. V was pared by 0 bases and J by 0 bases, with 9 bases between. Per the germline V gene, CDR1 is LNHNV and CDR2 is YYDKDF (reference sequence). The CDR3 here is CATSRDKPGSGNTIYF. For the CDR3, the DNA is TGTGCCACCAGCAGAGATAAGCCGGGCTCTGGAAACACCATATATTTT.

The chain carries TRBV5-1 and TRBJ2-2; D is unresolved. Trimming removed 0 bases from V and 1 base from J, with 7 bases in between. Germline loops: CDR1 SGHRS, CDR2 YFSETQ. CDR3 size: 15 residues. The CDR3 protein is CASSLGQENTGELFF. CDR3 bases: TGCGCCAGCAGCTTGGGTCAGGAGAACACCGGGGAGCTGTTTTTT.

The genes are TRBV19 and TRBJ2-4; 9 bases are a match to TRBD1. V was clipped by 4 bases and J by 7 bases; unmatched bases: 5. CDR1 is LNHDA and CDR2 is SQIVND in the germline V gene (reference sequence). The CDR3 runs to 14 residues. The CDR3 region is CASSTTGTGNIQYF. CDR3 DNA: TGTGCCAGTAGTACAACCGGGACAGGGAACATTCAGTACTTC.

The CDR3 nucleotides are TGTGCCAGCAGCCAAGATCGGAGAGGGGGCCGTAAAGATACGCAGTATTTT. This codes for CASSQDRRGGRKDTQYF. The chain is built from TRBV14 and TRBJ2-3; 7 nucleotides align to TRBD1. The ends lost 0 bases at V and 5 bases at J; junction bases unmatched: 11. Germline V gene lookup returns CDR1 SGHDN and CDR2 FVKESK. This CDR3 is 17 amino acids long.

The rearrangement uses TRBV28 and TRBJ1-5; 9 bases match TRBD1. This CDR3 is built from 16 residues. Germline CDR1 and CDR2: MDHEN and SYDVKM. V gave up 2 bases and J gave up 4 bases; unmatched junction bases: 6. In DNA, the CDR3 is TGTGCCAGCAGTTTAGGACAGGGGATAGGAAATCAGCCCCAGCATTTT. This codes for CASSLGQGIGNQPQHF.

V gene TRBV4-3 combines with J gene TRBJ2-1; no definite D call. V was shortened by 0 bases and J by 0 bases, with 6 bases between the two germline ends. The CDR3 is 15 amino acids. Germline V gene lookup returns CDR1 LGHNA and CDR2 YSLEER. CDR3 nucleotides: TGCGCCAGCAGCCAAGAGGGCAGCTCCTACAATGAGCAGTTCTTC. It codes for CASSQEGSSYNEQFF.

In this sample, this clone turned up once. This sequence joins TRBV6-1 and TRBJ2-3; D tentatively reads TRBD1 or TRBD2 (5 bases each). Germline values: CDR1 MNHNS, CDR2 SASEGT. Between the trimmed V and J ends, which lost 4 bases and 6 bases, there was a span of 11 bases. This CDR3 is built from 13 residues. The DNA of the CDR3 is TGTGCCAGCAGTGTTGAGGGGACGGATACGCAGTATTTT. Translating gives CASSVEGTDTQYF.

The rearrangement uses TRBV14 and TRBJ2-7, with 11 nucleotides matching TRBD2. Germline V gene lookup returns CDR1 SGHDN and CDR2 FVKESK. V shed 4 bases, J shed 3 bases, and the junction held 8 bases outside the gene matches. The CDR3 has 16 residues. The CDR3 is CASSLAGGIVIYEQYF. In nucleotides, the CDR3 is TGTGCCAGCAGCCTAGCGGGAGGGATCGTTATCTACGAGCAGTACTTC. Combining the CDR3 with reference TRBV14 and TRBJ2-7 gives the whole variable domain EAGVTQFPSHSVIEKGQTVTLRCDPISGHDNLYWYRRVMGKEIKFLLHFVKESKQDESGMPNNRFLAERTGGTYSTLKVQPAELEDSGVYFCASSLAGGIVIYEQYFGPGTRLTVT.

V usage is TRBV7-6 and J usage is TRBJ2-5, with TRBD2 matching 7 bases. V shed 5 bases and J 11 bases; nucleotides not matched to a gene: 20. Germline lookup yields CDR1 SGHVS and CDR2 FNYEAQ. The CDR3 is 16 amino acids. In DNA form, the CDR3 reads TGTGCCAGCAGCCCCACAAGACCTCCGGGACTAATAGAGCAGTACTTC. Its translation: CASSPTRPPGLIEQYF. Full variable domain (rest looked up from reference TRBV7-6 and TRBJ2-5): GAGVSQSPRYKVTKRGQDVALRCDPISGHVSLYWYRQALGQGPEFLTYFNYEAQQDKSGLPNDRFSAERPEGSISTLTIQRTEQRDSAMYRCASSPTRPPGLIEQYFGPGTRLLVL.

A note on this clone: With a much larger clone just one base away, this may be a read error. Additional DNA sequences in this sample encode the identical CDR3. V and J are TRBV2 and TRBJ2-3; 13 bases align to TRBD2. Unmatched junction bases numbered 3, after V lost 5 bases and J lost 1 base. This CDR3 region has 16 residues. The germline V gene has CDR1 SNHLY and CDR2 FYNNEI. The CDR3 bases are TGTGCCAGCAGTCCCGGACTAGCGGGGGGCACAGATACGCAGTATTTT. Translation gives CASSPGLAGGTDTQYF.

The gene calls are TRBV14 and TRBJ2-6; the D is unclear. Deletions cut 3 bases from V and 1 base from J, with 4 bases between. This CDR3 region has 14 residues. The germline V gene encodes CDR1 SGHDN and CDR2 FVKESK. The CDR3 protein is CASSQTSGANVLTF. As DNA, the CDR3 is TGTGCCAGCAGCCAGACATCTGGGGCCAACGTCCTGACTTTC.

CDR3 amino acids: CASTMGGVSQYF. CDR3 bases: TGTGCCAGCACGATGGGAGGGGTTTCGCAGTACTTC. The V call is TRBV2, the J call TRBJ2-7; 7 nucleotides align to TRBD2. Germline values: CDR1 SNHLY, CDR2 FYNNEI. V lost 7 bases, J lost 9 bases, and 9 bases stayed unmatched. The CDR3 extends over 12 amino acids.

This clone was seen once. V is TRBV12-5 and J is TRBJ1-4; 7 bases agree with TRBD1. The CDR3 consists of 15 residues. J lost 4 bases, V lost 4 bases, and 6 bases had no gene match. CDR1 LGHNT and CDR2 FRNRAP come from the germline V gene. Written as DNA, the CDR3 is TGTGCTAGTGGTTCCCCGAGGGGGCTTAATGAAAAACTGTTTTTT. Residues: CASGSPRGLNEKLFF.

This clone appeared many times. V is TRBV27 and J is TRBJ1-2; 9 positions agree with TRBD1. Germline loops: CDR1 MNHEY, CDR2 SMNVEV (reference sequence). J gave up 7 bases and V 7 bases, and 10 bases lay outside the gene matches. The CDR3 totals 14 residues. This CDR3 reads CASKHRDRVSGYTF. In DNA form, the CDR3 reads TGTGCCAGCAAGCACCGGGACAGGGTCTCTGGCTACACCTTC.

In its sample, this clone was seen a few times. V gene TRBV10-3 combines with J gene TRBJ2-1; 9 bases fit TRBD2. Germline V gives CDR1 ENHRY, CDR2 SYGVKD. The CDR3 runs to 14 residues. After removal of 7 bases from V and 5 bases from J, the junction contained 6 bases not matched to a gene. CDR3 region: CAIKPASGDNEQFF. In nucleotides, the CDR3 is TGTGCCATCAAACCGGCTAGCGGGGACAATGAGCAGTTCTTC.